Included here is one TCR beta chain sequence, with context. TCRdb keeps only in-frame clones here, not all; method: immunoSEQ multiplex PCR. The table shows about 72,000 clones, with 65% to 90% occurring only once. The sample belongs to a study of blood T cell repertoires in COVID-19. Study at large: Samples representing acute and convalescent COVID-19 were sourced from the United States, Italy and Spain. In each case, the material was cDNA or gDNA derived from T cells, B-cell-depleted T cells, or PBMCs.

Unmatched junction bases numbered 7, after V lost 3 bases and J lost 14 bases. The germline gives CDR1 SGHAT, CDR2 FQNNGV. The CDR3 loop spans 13 amino acids. This TCR came from a man in his 60s with acute or convalescent COVID-19. V gene TRBV11-2 combines with J gene TRBJ2-1; 10 bases line up with TRBD1. Material for sequencing was peripheral blood. The CDR3 sequence is CASSFRTGTGEFF. The CDR3 bases are TGTGCCAGCAGCTTCAGGACCGGGACAGGGGAGTTCTTC.